The 22 T cell receptor beta chains reported below all come from one sample, sequenced in a study of molecular identifiers for immune sequencing clone quantification. One entry per CDR3 protein, called by TCRdb with MiXCR from the PCR reads. Among nearly 650,000 distinct CDR3 sequences listed, less than 30% were seen once. The material sequenced was naive CD8+ T cells from blood, with Jurkat cell RNA spiked in. The subset here: FACS-sorted CD8+CD4-CCR7+CD45RA+ naive T cells. The source is a human donor in good health. Some libraries in this study had Jurkat cell RNA spiked in.

For this clonotype: Compared with germline, one end of the junction differs, possibly owing to a read error. This chain connects TRBV7-2 to TRBJ2-5, with D perhaps matching TRBD1 or TRBD2 (5 bases each). CDR3 size: 15 residues. Germline V lookup: CDR1 SGHTA, CDR2 FQGNSA. The CDR3 protein is CASSLGPGGQGTQYF. The CDR3 nucleotides are TGTGCCAGCAGCTTGGGACCCGGCGGGCAAGGGACCCAGTACTTC.

This clonotype was recorded at least ten times. The chain joins TRBV20-1 to TRBJ2-5, with D possibly being TRBD2 (6 bases). The CDR3 is 17 amino acids. The germline CDR1 and CDR2 sequences are DFQATT and SNEGSKA (reference sequence). Deletions cut 0 bases from V and 5 bases from J, with 22 bases between. As DNA, the CDR3 is TGCAGTGCTAGAGATCGGGACCGCGTGTTTCGGGGGGAGACCCAGTACTTC. Protein product: CSARDRDRVFRGETQYF.

This clonotype came up many times. The chain recombines TRBV3-1 with TRBJ2-6, with D maybe TRBD1 (5 bases). The V gene lost 0 bases and the J gene lost 0 bases, with 15 bases spanning the gap. The CDR3 sequence is 19 residues long. Per germline, CDR1 LGHDT and CDR2 YNNKEL (reference sequence). The CDR3 bases are TGTGCCAGCAGCCAAGATGGGGCAGGGCACCCCTCTGGGGCCAACGTCCTGACTTTC. Protein product: CASSQDGAGHPSGANVLTF.

V usage is TRBV28 and J usage is TRBJ2-3; D uncertain. The CDR3 has 16 residues. Deletions cut 2 bases from V and 0 bases from J, with 12 bases between. Germline CDR1 MDHEN, CDR2 SYDVKM. DNA for the CDR3: TGTGCCAGCAGTTTACGACATACTAAGAGCACAGATACGCAGTATTTT. Residues: CASSLRHTKSTDTQYF.

This clonotype was picked up a small number of times. The chain links TRBV15 to TRBJ1-3, with 7 bases that match TRBD1. The germline V gene encodes CDR1 LNHNV and CDR2 YYDKDF (reference sequence). The CDR3 covers 15 residues. Trimming cost V 2 bases and J 3 bases; bases outside gene matches: 4. CDR3: CATSRLGDSGNTIYF. The CDR3 region has the DNA TGTGCCACCAGCAGATTGGGGGACAGTGGAAACACCATATATTTT.

The chain has TRBV6-1 and TRBJ2-7; maybe TRBD2 (6 bases). This CDR3 spans 15 amino acids. V was clipped by 5 bases and J by 3 bases, with 17 bases between them. The germline CDR1 and CDR2 sequences are MNHNS and SASEGT. The CDR3 here is CASSTRDSPNYEQYF. CDR3 nucleotide sequence: TGTGCCAGCAGTACCCGGGACTCCCCGAACTACGAGCAGTACTTC.

The chain links TRBV7-2 to TRBJ1-1; D is unclear. CDR3 length: 13 amino acids. With 8 bases removed from V and 11 bases from J, the gap between germline ends came to 21 bases. The germline CDR1 and CDR2 sequences are SGHTA and FQGNSA. CDR3 protein: CASPPVLNPAAFF. CDR3 sequence (DNA): TGTGCCAGCCCCCCAGTTCTGAACCCTGCCGCTTTCTTT.

Remarks on this clonotype: Since a much larger clone is just one base distant, this may be a read error. In nucleotides, the CDR3 is TGCAGCGCTCCCCTTGCCGGGACAGCCTCTGGCTACACCTTC. Translation gives CSAPLAGTASGYTF. The chain is built from TRBV29-1 and TRBJ1-2; TRBD1 matches 7 bases. The CDR3 totals 14 residues. V lost 7 bases to trimming and J lost 7 bases; unmatched junction nucleotides: 15. The germline CDR1 and CDR2 sequences are SQVTM and ANQGSEA.

There are a few counts of this clonotype. The chain is built from TRBV20-1 and TRBJ2-7, with D possibly being TRBD2 (5 bases). The germline V and J ends were trimmed by 3 bases and 1 base, with 7 bases remaining between them. Germline V gene data show CDR1 as DFQATT and CDR2 as SNEGSKA (reference sequence). CDR3 length: 12 residues. CDR3 sequence reads: CSASEGSYEQYF. CDR3 in DNA: TGCAGTGCTAGTGAGGGATCCTACGAGCAGTACTTC.

The chain uses TRBV11-3 and TRBJ2-3; 16 positions match TRBD2. The J segment lost 5 bases and the V segment lost 5 bases, leaving 4 bases of the junction unmatched. This CDR3 has 16 amino acids. Germline CDR1 reads SGHNT; CDR2 reads YENEEA. The CDR3 loop is CASSLGTSGGVDTQYF. The CDR3 DNA reads TGTGCCAGCAGCCTTGGGACTAGCGGGGGGGTAGATACGCAGTATTTT.

This clonotype was recorded at least ten times. The chain couples TRBV4-3 to TRBJ2-7; a weak D match, TRBD1 (5 bases). The CDR3 contains 14 residues. Looked up from germline, CDR1 is LGHNA and CDR2 is YSLEER. The V end lost 0 bases, the J end lost 2 bases, and 8 bases lay between the germline ends. The CDR3 bases are TGCGCCAGCAGCCAAGACTGGGGCACCTACGAGCAGTACTTC. This encodes CASSQDWGTYEQYF.

There are many counts of this clonotype. As DNA, the CDR3 is TGCAGTGCTAGAGCTCTAAATCAGCCCCAGCATTTT. Protein: CSARALNQPQHF. V and J are TRBV20-1 and TRBJ1-5; the D is unclear. Germline lookup yields CDR1 DFQATT and CDR2 SNEGSKA (reference sequence). V was clipped by 1 base and J by 4 bases, with 5 bases between them. The CDR3 runs 12 residues.

The genes are TRBV13 and TRBJ2-7; D remains unclear. Germline V CDR1 and CDR2: PRHDT, FYEKMQ (reference sequence). V was trimmed by 5 bases and J by 3 bases, leaving 11 bases between them. CDR3 size: 13 residues. The CDR3 coding sequence is TGTGCCAGCAGCCCTAGGAATATCTACGAGCAGTACTTC. Its translation: CASSPRNIYEQYF.

The chain is built from TRBV20-1 and TRBJ2-7; TRBD2 agrees at 10 bases. The V segment lost 3 bases and the J segment 7 bases; nucleotides outside the gene matches: 18. Germline CDR1 and CDR2: DFQATT and SNEGSKA (reference sequence). CDR3 length: 17 residues. The CDR3 DNA reads TGCAGTGCTAGGTATCGGGCTAGCGGGGGCCTACTCTGGGAGCAGTACTTC. Its protein product is CSARYRASGGLLWEQYF.

Only a few counts were recorded for this clonotype. The V and J genes are TRBV4-1 and TRBJ2-7; tentative D call: TRBD1 (6 bases). This CDR3 contains 13 residues. Germline V gives CDR1 MGHRA, CDR2 YSYEKL. Trimming took off 4 bases at V and 6 bases at J, with 13 bases between the two ends. CDR3 DNA: TGCGCCAGCAGCCCCGGGACAAGCTGCGAGCAGTACTTC. This codes for CASSPGTSCEQYF.

The chain employs TRBV6-1 and TRBJ1-1, with D possibly matching TRBD1 (6 bases). The germline V gene encodes CDR1 MNHNS and CDR2 SASEGT. The V end lost 4 bases, the J end lost 2 bases, and 14 bases lay between the germline ends. The CDR3 contains 15 residues. The CDR3 here is CASSALQDSNTEAFF. In nucleotides, the CDR3 is TGTGCCAGCAGTGCCCTACAGGACAGCAACACTGAAGCTTTCTTT.

With respect to this clonotype: A much bigger clone sits one base away, suggesting this may be a read error. The CDR3 region is CASSTDFATNKKLFF. Here the CDR3 DNA reads TGTGCCAGCAGTACAGACTTTGCAACTAATAAAAAACTGTTTTTT. The V call is TRBV28, the J call TRBJ1-4; D unresolved. The CDR3 has 15 amino acids. Germline V CDR1 and CDR2: MDHEN, SYDVKM.

CDR3 loop: CASSIDSMPAYGYTF. The CDR3 DNA reads as TGTGCCAGTAGTATAGATAGTATGCCCGCCTATGGCTACACCTTC. This chain connects TRBV19 to TRBJ1-2; D ambiguous. CDR1 is LNHDA, CDR2 SQIVND, per germline (reference sequence). This CDR3 spans 15 amino acids. V was trimmed by 0 bases and J by 4 bases, leaving 12 bases between them.

This chain connects TRBV5-6 to TRBJ2-7; 13 positions match TRBD2. Germline assignment: CDR1 SGHDT and CDR2 YYEEEE. CDR3 length: 14 amino acids. Germline trimming cut 4 bases from V and 6 bases from J; bases unmatched to any gene: 4. In DNA, the CDR3 is TGTGCCAGCAGCCCGGGACTAGCGGGGCCCGAGCAGTACTTC. Its translation is CASSPGLAGPEQYF.

In its sample, this clonotype was seen once. This could be a read error, since a much larger clone is one nucleotide away. This chain's CDR3 is CSARDRLAYLYKQYF. Here the CDR3 DNA reads TGCAGTGCTAGAGACCGACTAGCGTATCTCTACAAGCAGTACTTC. The rearrangement uses TRBV20-1 and TRBJ2-7; TRBD2 aligns across 8 bases. CDR1 is DFQATT and CDR2 is SNEGSKA in the germline V gene (reference sequence). There are 15 residues in the CDR3.

The table lists this clonotype with a few counts. This may arise from a read error, as a much more abundant clone is one base away. The chain couples TRBV7-6 to TRBJ2-1; a possible D gene is TRBD1 (6 bases). The germline V and J ends were trimmed by 5 bases and 8 bases, with 13 bases remaining between them. Looked up from germline, CDR1 is SGHVS and CDR2 is FNYEAQ. CDR3 size: 13 residues. CDR3 coding DNA: TGTGCCAGCAGCCCCACAGAGGGGGATGAGCAGTTCTTC. Amino acid sequence: CASSPTEGDEQFF.

Ten or more counts support this clonotype. The rearrangement links TRBV7-6 to TRBJ2-5, with D maybe TRBD2 (5 bases). CDR3 length: 13 residues. Trimming removed 8 bases at V and 5 bases at J, with 15 bases between. Germline lookup yields CDR1 SGHVS and CDR2 FNYEAQ. CDR3 residues: CASHGLAHETQYF. CDR3 DNA: TGTGCCAGCCACGGCCTAGCCCACGAGACCCAGTACTTC. Drawing the rest from reference TRBV7-6 and TRBJ2-5, the complete variable domain is GAGVSQSPRYKVTKRGQDVALRCDPISGHVSLYWYRQALGQGPEFLTYFNYEAQQDKSGLPNDRFSAERPEGSISTLTIQRTEQRDSAMYRCASHGLAHETQYFGPGTRLLVL.